This record looks at one TCR beta chain sequence and its context. Its antigen is undetermined. The sample is drawn from a study of beta chain features in type 1 diabetes. Notes on the study in general: Although PCR might favor shorter templates, it would do so equally in patients and controls.

The study reverse transcribed the entire isolated RNA, so it sequenced expressed TCRB transcripts. Data came from immunoSEQ multiplex PCR; TCRdb stores just in-frame clones and leaves some out. The repertoire includes fewer than 400,000 clones, roughly 8% of them detected once, and approximately 0.47% sits in the top ten. Sorting of CD4+ naive, central memory, regulatory and stem cell-like memory cells was performed via CD45RO/CCR7/CD25/CD127/CD95/CD27. There are 13 residues in the CDR3. V was clipped by 1 base and J by 5 bases, with 6 bases between them. CDR1 and CDR2 (germline): SNHLY, FYNNEI. This clonotype was obtained from a woman aged 18-29 years in good health. The genes are TRBV2 and TRBJ1-5; D not certain. The source material was central memory CD4+ T cells from blood. The CDR3 loop is CASSEESYQPQHF. The CDR3 nucleotides read TGTGCCAGCAGTGAAGAGTCGTATCAGCCCCAGCATTTT.